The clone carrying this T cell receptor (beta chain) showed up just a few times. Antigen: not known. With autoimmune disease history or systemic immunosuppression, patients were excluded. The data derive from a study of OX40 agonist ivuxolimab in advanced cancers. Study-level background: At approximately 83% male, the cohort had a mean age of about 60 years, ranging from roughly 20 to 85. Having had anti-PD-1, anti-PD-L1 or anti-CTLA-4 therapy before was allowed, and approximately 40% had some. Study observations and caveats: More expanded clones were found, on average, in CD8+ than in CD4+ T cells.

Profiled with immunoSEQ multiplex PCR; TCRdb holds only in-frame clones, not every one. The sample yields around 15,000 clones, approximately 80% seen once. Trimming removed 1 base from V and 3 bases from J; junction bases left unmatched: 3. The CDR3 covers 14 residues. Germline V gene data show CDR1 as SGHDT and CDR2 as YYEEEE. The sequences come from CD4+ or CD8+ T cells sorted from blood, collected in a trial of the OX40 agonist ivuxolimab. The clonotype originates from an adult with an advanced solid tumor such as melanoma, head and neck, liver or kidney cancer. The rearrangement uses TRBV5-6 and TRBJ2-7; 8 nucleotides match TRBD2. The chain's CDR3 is CASSLQLAVYEQYF. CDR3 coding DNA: TGTGCCAGCAGCTTGCAACTAGCGGTCTACGAGCAGTACTTC.